Given below is one T cell receptor (beta chain) in context. The multiple sclerosis controls were treatment-naive patients with relapsing-remitting disease that was stable or active. Negative isolation yielded CD8+ and CD4+ T cells; FACS enriched TEMRA cells. The CDR3 extends over 13 amino acids. Trimming took off 5 bases at V and 4 bases at J, with 11 bases between the two ends. The germline V gene has CDR1 MNHNS and CDR2 SASEGT. RNA amounts of about 0.45 to 1 ug underwent reverse transcription with random hexamers. A multiplex approach, immunoSEQ multiplex PCR, amplified TCR beta CDR3 across 54 Vbeta and 13 Jbeta. TCRdb re-called the immunoSEQ multiplex PCR reads with MiXCR, one entry per CDR3 protein. Of about 440,000 distinct CDR3 sequences in the sample, about 85% were seen once. The sample comes from a study of CD8 T cells in Susac syndrome.

The sequence was collected from a human donor with multiple sclerosis. The sample comprised CD8+ T cells from PBMCs. The chain carries TRBV6-1 and TRBJ1-2; no clear D gene. DNA of the CDR3: TGTGCCAGCAGTACCGGAGGGTTCTATGGCTACACCTTC. Translation gives CASSTGGFYGYTF.